The 8 T cell receptor beta chains below come from one sample, sequenced in a study of shared clonotypes between healthy human individuals. The repertoire was sequenced with immunoSEQ multiplex PCR; TCRdb's copy has only in-frame clones and lacks some. The table includes 2 million to 2.5 million clones, about 94% detected once. Source material: naive CD4+ T cells sorted from blood. This sample's subset: CD45RA+ positively selected. The receptor source for this set is a young man in good health.

The gene calls are TRBV18 and TRBJ2-1, with 7 bases matching TRBD2. The CDR3 length is 21 residues. The trim removed 2 bases at V and 0 bases at J, leaving 19 bases unmatched. Germline V CDR1 and CDR2: KGHSH, LQKENI. Here the CDR3 DNA reads TGTGCCAGCTCACCAATCCTACAAGCCGGGACTACCTCCCGCTCCTACAATGAGCAGTTCTTC. Amino acid sequence: CASSPILQAGTTSRSYNEQFF. Using reference TRBV18 and TRBJ2-1 for the parts outside the CDR3, the full variable domain is NAGVMQNPRHLVRRRGQEARLRCSPMKGHSHVYWYRQLPEEGLKFMVYLQKENIIDESGMPKERFSAEFPKEGPSILRIQQVVRGDSAAYFCASSPILQAGTTSRSYNEQFFGPGTRLTVL.

The chain has TRBV15 and TRBJ2-3; D gene uncertain. V shed 1 base and J shed 4 bases, with 9 bases lying between them. This CDR3 is built from 14 residues. Germline V gives CDR1 LNHNV, CDR2 YYDKDF (reference sequence). The CDR3 sequence is CATSRGLDPDTQYF. CDR3 DNA: TGTGCCACCAGCAGAGGGCTAGATCCAGATACGCAGTATTTT.

The chain links TRBV19 to TRBJ1-1, with no clear D. Trimming left V 2 bases short and J 8 bases short, with 12 bases between. The CDR3 is 13 residues long. CDR1 LNHDA and CDR2 SQIVND come from the germline V gene (reference sequence). The CDR3 bases are TGTGCCAGTAGTATATGGAGCGAGGGAGAAGCTTTCTTT. Residues: CASSIWSEGEAFF.

V is TRBV6-1 and J is TRBJ2-1, with 7 bases that match TRBD1. J gave up 7 bases and V 5 bases, and 11 bases lay outside the gene matches. This CDR3 has 15 amino acids. Germline CDR1 MNHNS, CDR2 SASEGT. Here the CDR3 DNA reads TGTGCCAGCAGTCGGGTGGGAAACAGGGGAAATGAGCAGTTCTTC. This sequence encodes CASSRVGNRGNEQFF.

In regard to this clone: Other DNA variants within this sample encode the same CDR3. The rearrangement links TRBV29-1 to TRBJ1-1; TRBD1 matches 8 bases. This CDR3 comprises 12 residues. J was trimmed by 0 bases and V by 6 bases; bases with no gene match: 0. Germline CDR1 and CDR2: SQVTM and ANQGSEA. The CDR3 sequence is CSVGQVNTEAFF. The CDR3 nucleotides read TGCAGCGTGGGACAGGTGAACACTGAAGCTTTCTTT.

This chain uses TRBV6-5 with TRBJ1-4, with D possibly matching TRBD1 (5 bases). CDR1 is MNHEY, CDR2 SVGAGI, per germline. This CDR3 is built from 13 residues. Trimming pared 5 bases from V and 8 bases from J, leaving 12 bases between. CDR3 coding DNA: TGTGCCAGCAGTCGGGGGGTAGGCGAAAAACTGTTTTTT. Translated: CASSRGVGEKLFF.

This chain links TRBV7-2 with TRBJ1-5; TRBD1 might be the D (6 bases). The CDR3 length is 15 residues. Trimming removed 2 bases at V and 4 bases at J, with 12 bases between. The germline gives CDR1 SGHTA, CDR2 FQGNSA. CDR3 in DNA: TGTGCCAGCAGCTTAATGGTAGGGGGGAATCAGCCCCAGCATTTT. It is translated as CASSLMVGGNQPQHF.

This chain connects TRBV7-2 to TRBJ2-1, with D perhaps matching TRBD2 (6 bases). The germline gives CDR1 SGHTA, CDR2 FQGNSA. Trimming stripped 6 bases from V and 4 bases from J, with 19 bases between. CDR3 size: 16 residues. Written as DNA, the CDR3 is TGTGCCAGCAGTTTTATCGGGACTTACATTTACAATGAGCAGTTCTTC. Protein: CASSFIGTYIYNEQFF.